This TCR beta chain was documented in a study of blood T cell repertoires in COVID-19. Background on the study: In each case, the material was cDNA or gDNA derived from T cells, B-cell-depleted T cells, or PBMCs.

Libraries were prepared by immunoSEQ multiplex PCR; TCRdb keeps only in-frame clonotypes and omits some of them. The table shows around 360,000 clones, with about 90% occurring only once. This CDR3 comprises 16 residues. Germline loops: CDR1 MGHRA, CDR2 YSYEKL. Trimming took off 3 bases at V and 0 bases at J, with 12 bases between the two ends. Those who participated ranged in age from roughly 18 to 90 years and resided in around 22 US areas. All recovered Cohort 3 donors got two negative PCRs, got clearance, or saw symptom resolution. This TCR derives from a woman in her 30s who had recovered from COVID-19. The chain couples TRBV4-1 to TRBJ1-5; D is unclear. Sequenced material: PBMCs or T cells enriched from blood (not recorded which). The CDR3 spells CASSQSEPYSNQPQHF. The DNA for the CDR3 is TGCGCCAGCAGCCAGTCAGAACCTTATAGCAATCAGCCCCAGCATTTT.